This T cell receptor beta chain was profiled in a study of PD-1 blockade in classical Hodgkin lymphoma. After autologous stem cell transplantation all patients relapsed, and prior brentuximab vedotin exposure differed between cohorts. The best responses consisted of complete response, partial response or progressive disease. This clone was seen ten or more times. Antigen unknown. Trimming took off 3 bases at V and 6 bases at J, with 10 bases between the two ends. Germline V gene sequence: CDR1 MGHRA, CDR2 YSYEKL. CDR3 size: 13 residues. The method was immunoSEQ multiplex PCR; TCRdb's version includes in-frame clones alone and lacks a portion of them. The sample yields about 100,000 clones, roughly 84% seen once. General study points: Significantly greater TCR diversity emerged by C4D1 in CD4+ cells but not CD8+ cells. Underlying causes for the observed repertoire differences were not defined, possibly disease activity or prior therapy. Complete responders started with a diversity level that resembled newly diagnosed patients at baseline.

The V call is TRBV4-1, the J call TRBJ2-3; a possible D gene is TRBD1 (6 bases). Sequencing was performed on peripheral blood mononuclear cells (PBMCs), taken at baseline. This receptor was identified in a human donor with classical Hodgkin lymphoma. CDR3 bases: TGCGCCAGCAGCCAGGCCAGGGGTGATACGCAGTATTTT. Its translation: CASSQARGDTQYF.